A single sample gave rise to the 21 T cell receptor beta chains below, sequenced in a study of blood T cell repertoires in COVID-19. Libraries were prepared by immunoSEQ multiplex PCR; TCRdb keeps only in-frame clonotypes and omits some of them. The sample has roughly 240,000 clones, around 82% seen once. Sequenced: peripheral blood. Receptors originate from a woman in her 70s with acute or convalescent COVID-19.

This rearrangement joins TRBV18 to TRBJ1-2; D gene ambiguous. Germline-derived CDR1 and CDR2 are KGHSH and LQKENI. The CDR3 covers 14 residues. V lost 2 bases and J lost 4, with 11 bases in between. This CDR3 reads CASSPGQILYGYTF. In nucleotides, the CDR3 is TGTGCCAGCTCACCAGGGCAGATCCTCTATGGCTACACCTTC.

This clone was observed once. The chain has TRBV29-1 and TRBJ2-2; 10 nucleotides align to TRBD1. The junction had 6 bases not matched to a gene; V was cut back by 4 bases and J by 10 bases. The CDR3 covers 13 residues. Germline CDR1 is SQVTM and CDR2 is ANQGSEA. The CDR3 loop is CSVGDRGLSELFF. Here the CDR3 DNA reads TGCAGCGTTGGCGACAGGGGGCTCTCGGAGCTGTTTTTT.

The rearrangement joins TRBV6-5 to TRBJ1-5, with 8 nucleotides matching TRBD1. CDR3 length: 14 residues. CDR1 and CDR2 (germline): MNHEY, SVGAGI. Unmatched junction bases numbered 6, after V lost 10 bases and J lost 1 base. As DNA, the CDR3 is TGTGCCATTAGGACAGGGATAAGCAATCAGCCCCAGCATTTT. Its translation: CAIRTGISNQPQHF.

This rearrangement joins TRBV15 to TRBJ2-7; D may be TRBD2 (6 bases). Germline assignment: CDR1 LNHNV and CDR2 YYDKDF (reference sequence). The CDR3 contains 15 residues. Trimming stripped 2 bases from V and 3 bases from J, with 14 bases between. The CDR3 DNA reads TGTGCCACCAGCAGACGGGGGACGTCCGGCTACGAGCAGTACTTC. The encoded protein is CATSRRGTSGYEQYF.

The chain uses TRBV24-1 and TRBJ2-1; D is possibly TRBD2 (6 bases). Per germline, CDR1 KGHDR and CDR2 SFDVKD. Trimming took 1 base from V and 8 from J, leaving 17 bases between them. This CDR3 is 16 amino acids long. CDR3 sequence (DNA): TGTGCCACCAGTGATTTAAAGTTCTCTTGGGGGGATGAGCAGTTCTTC. Translated: CATSDLKFSWGDEQFF.

J is TRBJ1-2 and V is TRBV19, with D tentatively TRBD1 (5 bases). Germline V gives CDR1 LNHDA, CDR2 SQIVND (reference sequence). V was clipped by 11 bases and J by 5 bases, with 18 bases between them. CDR3 size: 13 residues. The CDR3 sequence is CACNRQGTYGYTF. CDR3 DNA: TGTGCCTGTAACCGCCAGGGAACATATGGCTACACCTTC.

There are many counts of this clone. The chain carries TRBV5-8 and TRBJ2-1; 7 nucleotides align to TRBD1. The J segment lost 9 bases and the V segment lost 5 bases, leaving 8 bases of the junction unmatched. The CDR3 covers 13 residues. Looked up from germline, CDR1 is SGHTS and CDR2 is YDEGEE. The CDR3 DNA follows: TGTGCCAGCAGTTCGCACAGGGGCAGTGAGCAGTTCTTC. Residues: CASSSHRGSEQFF.

J is TRBJ1-5 and V is TRBV10-3, with D possibly TRBD1 on 5 matching bases. V lost 0 bases, J lost 11 bases, and 11 bases lay in between. The CDR3 runs 13 residues. Germline lookup yields CDR1 ENHRY and CDR2 SYGVKD. The CDR3 loop is CAISESAGVAQHF. DNA for the CDR3: TGTGCCATCAGTGAGTCAGCGGGGGTGGCCCAGCATTTT.

The rearrangement links TRBV5-4 to TRBJ1-3; D unclear. This CDR3 is built from 13 residues. CDR1 is SGHNT, CDR2 YYREEE, per germline (reference sequence). The V and J ends lost 4 bases and 1 base respectively, with 6 bases between them. The CDR3 bases are TGTGCCAGCAGCCCAGCGTCTGGAAACACCATATATTTT. Translation gives CASSPASGNTIYF.

V gene TRBV28 combines with J gene TRBJ2-3; 11 bases fit TRBD2. This CDR3 region has 15 residues. Germline V gene data show CDR1 as MDHEN and CDR2 as SYDVKM. V lost 8 bases, J lost 1 base, and 5 bases stayed unmatched. CDR3 sequence: CASEYSGGGTDTQYF. The CDR3 DNA sequence: TGTGCCAGCGAGTATAGCGGGGGGGGCACAGATACGCAGTATTTT.

The rearrangement links TRBV6-6 to TRBJ1-4; D perhaps matches TRBD1 (6 bases). V was pared by 7 bases and J by 2 bases, with 11 bases between. From germline, CDR1 is MNHNY and CDR2 SVGAGI (reference sequence). This CDR3 has 14 residues. CDR3: CASNSQGTNEKLFF. The CDR3 nucleotides are TGTGCCAGCAACTCACAGGGTACTAATGAAAAACTGTTTTTT.

This clone was detected only a few times. This chain links TRBV29-1 with TRBJ2-4; 9 bases are a match to TRBD1. The V gene end was trimmed by 8 bases and the J gene end by 7 bases; junction bases not matched to a gene: 9. This CDR3 region has 13 residues. Germline CDR1 is SQVTM and CDR2 is ANQGSEA. The DNA of the CDR3 is TGCAGCTCAAAAGGACAGGGGAATAACATTCAGTACTTC. Its protein product is CSSKGQGNNIQYF.

J is TRBJ2-7 and V is TRBV3-1 (or the pseudogene TRBV3-2); 8 nucleotides align to TRBD2. The CDR3 extends over 12 amino acids. J was trimmed by 9 bases and V by 2 bases; bases with no gene match: 3. Germline-derived CDR1 and CDR2 are LGHDT and YNNKEL (reference sequence). The CDR3 DNA reads TGTGCCAGCAGCCAATACGGGAGGGGGCAGTACTTC. As protein: CASSQYGRGQYF.

The chain couples TRBV13 to TRBJ2-3; 9 bases align to TRBD2. This CDR3 has 19 amino acids. Germline assignment: CDR1 PRHDT and CDR2 FYEKMQ (reference sequence). Trimming at V came to 4 bases and at J to 2 bases, leaving 16 bases not matched to a gene. The CDR3 DNA reads as TGTGCCAGCAGCTCTCGACTTGCGGGGGGGCTGGGGCACACAGATACGCAGTATTTT. Translation gives CASSSRLAGGLGHTDTQYF.

This clone was seen only once. DNA for the CDR3: TGCGCCAGCAGCCAAGCGCAGGGGGCTGGAAACACCATATATTTT. Translated, it gives CASSQAQGAGNTIYF. The chain employs TRBV4-1 and TRBJ1-3; 7 bases agree with TRBD1. Germline CDR1 MGHRA, CDR2 YSYEKL. This CDR3 is 15 amino acids long. V was clipped by 1 base and J by 2 bases; unmatched bases: 2.

The chain has TRBV19 and TRBJ2-5; maybe TRBD2 (6 bases). Germline loops: CDR1 LNHDA, CDR2 SQIVND (reference sequence). Trimming left V 4 bases short and J 5 bases short, with 17 bases between. The CDR3 is 15 amino acids. The CDR3 here is CASSNGQGGFETQYF. CDR3 DNA sequence: TGTGCCAGTAGTAACGGGCAGGGAGGATTTGAGACCCAGTACTTC.

The rearrangement links TRBV2 to TRBJ2-7; no reliable D call. V gave up 2 bases and J gave up 6 bases, with 5 bases separating them. The CDR3 is made up of 11 amino acids. Germline-derived CDR1 and CDR2 are SNHLY and FYNNEI. The DNA of the CDR3 is TGTGCCAGCAGTGAATGGGCCGAGCAGTACTTC. Encoded protein: CASSEWAEQYF.

This clone occurred once. For the CDR3, the DNA is TGTGCCAGCAGCTTAGTAGGGGGAGACTACGAGCAGTACTTC. Amino acid sequence: CASSLVGGDYEQYF. J is TRBJ2-7 and V is TRBV7-2; possibly TRBD1 for D (6 bases). Trimming left V 1 base short and J 3 bases short, with 10 bases between. The CDR3 is 14 residues long. CDR1 and CDR2 from the germline V gene are SGHTA and FQGNSA.

The chain links TRBV5-5 to TRBJ1-4, with a tentative D call TRBD1 (5 bases). This CDR3 region has 16 residues. Germline-derived CDR1 and CDR2 are SGHKS and YYEKEE (reference sequence). Trimming stripped 5 bases from V and 4 bases from J, with 18 bases between. The CDR3 here is CASSPGGAQGNEKLFF. The CDR3 coding sequence is TGTGCCAGCAGTCCCGGGGGAGCGCAGGGTAATGAAAAACTGTTTTTT.

On this clone itself: The same CDR3 is also encoded by other DNA sequences in this sample. This rearrangement joins TRBV5-1 to TRBJ1-1; D is possibly TRBD1 (5 bases). Looked up from germline, CDR1 is SGHRS and CDR2 is YFSETQ. The CDR3 has 15 amino acids. V was trimmed by 0 bases and J by 0 bases, leaving 9 bases between them. CDR3 sequence (DNA): TGCGCCAGCAGCTTGGGAGCGACAGTGAACACTGAAGCTTTCTTT. Translated: CASSLGATVNTEAFF. The whole variable domain, filled in from reference TRBV5-1 and TRBJ1-1, reads KAGVTQTPRYLIKTRGQQVTLSCSPISGHRSVSWYQQTPGQGLQFLFEYFSETQRNKGNFPGRFSGRQFSNSRSEMNVSTLELGDSALYLCASSLGATVNTEAFFGQGTRLTVV.

V usage is TRBV4-2 and J usage is TRBJ1-1; D unresolved. The CDR3 consists of 14 residues. Germline V lookup: CDR1 LGHNA, CDR2 YNFKEQ. Trimming took 0 bases from V and 11 from J, leaving 16 bases between them. CDR3 region: CASSQETDRVVAFF. The CDR3 region has the DNA TGTGCCAGCAGCCAAGAAACAGACCGCGTGGTGGCTTTCTTT.